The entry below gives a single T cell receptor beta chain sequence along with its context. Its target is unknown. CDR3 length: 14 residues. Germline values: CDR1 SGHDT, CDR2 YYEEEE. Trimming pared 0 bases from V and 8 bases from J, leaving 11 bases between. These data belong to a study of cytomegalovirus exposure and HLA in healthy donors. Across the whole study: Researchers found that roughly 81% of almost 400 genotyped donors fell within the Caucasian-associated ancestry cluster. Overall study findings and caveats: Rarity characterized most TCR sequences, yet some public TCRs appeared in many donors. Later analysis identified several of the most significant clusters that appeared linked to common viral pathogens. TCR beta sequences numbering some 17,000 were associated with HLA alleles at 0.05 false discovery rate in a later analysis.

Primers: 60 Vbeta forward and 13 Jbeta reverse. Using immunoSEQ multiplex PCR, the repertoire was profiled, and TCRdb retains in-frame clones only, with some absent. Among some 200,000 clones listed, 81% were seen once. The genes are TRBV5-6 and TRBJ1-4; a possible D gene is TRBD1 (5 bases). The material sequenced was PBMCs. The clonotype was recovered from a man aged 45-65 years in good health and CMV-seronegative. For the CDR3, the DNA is TGTGCCAGCAGCTTGGAGGGGCTCGGAGAAAAACTGTTTTTT. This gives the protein CASSLEGLGEKLFF.